These 18 T cell receptor beta chains originate from one sample sequenced in a study of T cells in Graves' hyperthyroidism and ophthalmopathy. It was RNA transcripts that yielded the amplified TCR beta CDR3 regions. An initial round of RT-PCR targeting the TCR CDR3 relied on the HTBI primer set. TCRdb re-called the multiplex PCR reads with MiXCR, one entry per CDR3 protein. The sample holds 190,000 or so distinct CDR3 sequences, around 19% seen once. The sample was blood. These receptor sequences come from a man aged 35 to 55 with Graves' hyperthyroidism.

This clonotype was counted many times. The chain employs TRBV19 and TRBJ2-3, with D tentatively TRBD1 (6 bases). There are 15 residues in the CDR3. Germline values: CDR1 LNHDA, CDR2 SQIVND (reference sequence). V dropped 1 base and J dropped 3 bases, with 11 bases sitting between them. The chain's CDR3 is CASSIGQEATDTQYF. Written as DNA, the CDR3 is TGTGCCAGTAGTATAGGACAGGAGGCAACAGATACGCAGTATTTT.

This clonotype has only a few counts. J is TRBJ1-2 and V is TRBV6-2 or TRBV6-3, with 8 positions matching TRBD1. The junction had 10 bases not matched to a gene; V was cut back by 4 bases and J by 6 bases. CDR1 and CDR2 (germline): MNHEY, SVGEGT. CDR3 length: 15 residues. CDR3 coding DNA: TGTGCCAGCAGTTTTTCTCGGACAGGGATAAATGGCTACACCTTC. Residues: CASSFSRTGINGYTF.

V gene TRBV19 combines with J gene TRBJ1-5; 7 bases line up with TRBD1. The CDR3 contains 17 residues. With 2 bases clipped from V and 1 base from J, the junction kept 8 bases outside the gene matches. Germline assignment: CDR1 LNHDA and CDR2 SQIVND (reference sequence). As DNA, the CDR3 is TGTGCCAGTAGTATATCTCGACAGGGAGGCAGCAATCAGCCCCAGCATTTT. Its protein product is CASSISRQGGSNQPQHF.

The chain joins TRBV12-3 or TRBV12-4 to TRBJ1-1; D is unresolved. The CDR3 covers 14 residues. Trimming took off 7 bases at V and 6 bases at J, with 18 bases between the two ends. The CDR3 loop reads CASTQRSGDPEAFF. CDR3 DNA: TGTGCCAGCACCCAACGGAGCGGGGATCCTGAAGCTTTCTTT.

This clonotype came up many times. The J gene is TRBJ1-6, the V gene TRBV4-2, with D maybe TRBD1 (5 bases). CDR1 and CDR2 from the germline V gene are LGHNA and YNFKEQ. The length of the CDR3 is 14 residues. The V and J ends lost 1 base and 7 bases respectively, with 8 bases between them. CDR3 in amino acids: CASSQVPGNSPLHF. The CDR3 nucleotides read TGTGCCAGCAGCCAAGTTCCAGGGAATTCACCCCTCCACTTT.

The chain joins TRBV4-1 to TRBJ2-1, with D possibly matching TRBD1 (5 bases). The CDR3 sequence is 11 residues long. Germline values: CDR1 MGHRA, CDR2 YSYEKL. The V and J ends lost 6 bases and 8 bases respectively, with 8 bases between them. DNA of the CDR3: TGCGCCAGCAGGCAGGGATATGAGCAGTTCTTC. Translating gives CASRQGYEQFF.

This clonotype has a count of ten or more. This chain links TRBV4-3 with TRBJ1-1; D not certain. Germline V gene data show CDR1 as LGHNA and CDR2 as YSLEER. The CDR3 is 13 residues long. Between the trimmed V and J ends, which lost 0 bases and 7 bases, there was a span of 9 bases. CDR3 region: CASSQDMELEAFF. Here the CDR3 DNA reads TGCGCCAGCAGCCAAGATATGGAGCTTGAAGCTTTCTTT.

In its sample, this clonotype was seen many times. The chain couples TRBV9 to TRBJ2-1; 9 nucleotides align to TRBD1. Germline V gives CDR1 SGDLS, CDR2 YYNGEE. V was pared by 0 bases and J by 5 bases, with 9 bases of the junction left unmatched. The CDR3 contains 17 residues. CDR3 bases: TGTGCCAGCAGCGTAGGGGGGACAGGGCATTTAGACAATGAGCAGTTCTTC. Protein sequence: CASSVGGTGHLDNEQFF.

There are many counts of this clonotype. The CDR3 DNA follows: TGTGCCAGCAGCTTAGATTGGGGCCAGCCCCAGCATTTT. The encoded protein is CASSLDWGQPQHF. V usage is TRBV11-2 and J usage is TRBJ1-5, with a possible D match to TRBD1 (5 bases). The CDR3 sequence is 13 residues long. Between the trimmed V and J ends, which lost 0 bases and 7 bases, there was a span of 7 bases. CDR1 is SGHAT, CDR2 FQNNGV, per germline.

This clonotype was seen many times. V usage is TRBV18 and J usage is TRBJ2-7; D may correspond to TRBD1 or TRBD2 (5 bases each). Germline lookup yields CDR1 KGHSH and CDR2 LQKENI. The V end lost 6 bases, the J end lost 5 bases, and 23 bases lay between the germline ends. This CDR3 has 16 amino acids. CDR3 protein: CASSPKEGRRSHEQYF. The CDR3 DNA sequence: TGTGCCAGCTCCCCAAAAGAGGGGCGTCGGTCCCACGAGCAGTACTTC. Together with reference TRBV18 and TRBJ2-7, the CDR3 gives the full variable domain: NAGVMQNPRHLVRRRGQEARLRCSPMKGHSHVYWYRQLPEEGLKFMVYLQKENIIDESGMPKERFSAEFPKEGPSILRIQQVVRGDSAAYFCASSPKEGRRSHEQYFGPGTRLTVT.

The table lists this clonotype with many counts. The chain combines TRBV7-2 with TRBJ2-1, with D unclear. V was trimmed by 5 bases and J by 7 bases, leaving 18 bases between them. Germline V gene sequence: CDR1 SGHTA, CDR2 FQGNSA. The CDR3 extends over 15 amino acids. The DNA of the CDR3 is TGTGCCAGCAGCCCAAGCGCCCCCCGGAGAAATGAGCAGTTCTTC. This sequence encodes CASSPSAPRRNEQFF.

This clonotype was counted at least ten times. The chain combines TRBV7-2 with TRBJ2-4, with TRBD2 matching 15 bases. The V gene's germline CDR1 is SGHTA and CDR2 FQGNSA. The CDR3 runs to 18 residues. Trimming removed 5 bases from V and 5 bases from J; junction bases left unmatched: 10. CDR3 nucleotides: TGTGCCAGCAGCCGGACTAGCGGGGGGGCTATTCTTGAAAACATTCAGTACTTC. Its translation: CASSRTSGGAILENIQYF.

This clonotype has at least ten counts. The CDR3 here is CASSRTPATEAFF. The CDR3 nucleotides are TGTGCCAGCAGCCGGACCCCTGCCACTGAAGCTTTCTTT. The chain combines TRBV9 with TRBJ1-1; D call uncertain. CDR3 size: 13 residues. V gave up 4 bases and J gave up 4 bases, with 11 bases separating them. Germline V gene data show CDR1 as SGDLS and CDR2 as YYNGEE.

This clonotype has at least ten counts. V usage is TRBV10-3 and J usage is TRBJ2-3; 7 bases are shared with TRBD2. The CDR3 has 16 residues. The germline CDR1 and CDR2 sequences are ENHRY and SYGVKD. The V and J ends lost 3 bases and 2 bases, in that order; junction bases with no gene match: 8. CDR3 residues: CAISDPAGLYTDTQYF. Written as DNA, the CDR3 is TGTGCCATCAGTGATCCAGCGGGGCTCTACACAGATACGCAGTATTTT.

This clonotype was detected ten times or more. The chain is built from TRBV7-8 and TRBJ2-4; D tentatively fits TRBD1 or TRBD2 (6 bases each). CDR3 size: 17 residues. CDR1 is SGHVS and CDR2 is FQNEAQ in the germline V gene. The V and J ends lost 2 bases and 3 bases respectively, with 17 bases between them. The CDR3 spells CASSLWPGDSGKNIQYF. As DNA, the CDR3 is TGTGCCAGCAGCTTATGGCCAGGGGACTCGGGCAAAAACATTCAGTACTTC.

This clonotype has a handful of counts. The rearrangement joins TRBV6-1 to TRBJ1-4; D gene uncertain. This CDR3 has 13 amino acids. The germline V and J ends were trimmed by 6 bases and 8 bases, with 13 bases remaining between them. CDR1 and CDR2 from the germline V gene are MNHNS and SASEGT. The chain's CDR3 is CASRGRDPEKLFF. CDR3 in DNA: TGTGCCAGCAGAGGAAGGGATCCGGAAAAACTGTTTTTT.

This clonotype was observed many times. The rearrangement joins TRBV5-5 to TRBJ2-2; D tentatively reads TRBD1 or TRBD2 (5 bases each). The germline CDR1 and CDR2 sequences are SGHKS and YYEKEE (reference sequence). This CDR3 is built from 13 residues. V lost 2 bases to trimming and J lost 6 bases, with 8 bases between them. The CDR3 loop reads CASSFEGSGELFF. The CDR3 DNA is TGTGCCAGCAGCTTTGAGGGGTCCGGGGAGCTGTTTTTT. The full variable domain, rest sourced from reference TRBV5-5 and TRBJ2-2, is DAGVTQSPTHLIKTRGQQVTLRCSPISGHKSVSWYQQVLGQGPQFIFQYYEKEERGRGNFPDRFSARQFPNYSSELNVNALLLGDSALYLCASSFEGSGELFFGEGSRLTVL.

This clonotype was detected many times. This chain links TRBV15 with TRBJ2-1; 12 bases agree with TRBD2. The CDR3 is made up of 16 amino acids. Trimming took 3 bases from V and 11 from J; bases not matched to a gene: 11. Germline CDR1 reads LNHNV; CDR2 reads YYDKDF (reference sequence). CDR3 amino acids: CATSRELAGGRQKQFF. The CDR3, as DNA: TGTGCCACCAGCAGGGAACTAGCGGGGGGCCGTCAAAAGCAGTTCTTC.